In this sample, the clone carrying this TCR beta chain turned up a few times. The data derive from a study of patients and donors after allogeneic stem cell transplantation. J was trimmed by 1 base and V by 5 bases; bases with no gene match: 5. CDR1 is SEHNR and CDR2 is FQNEAQ in the germline V gene (reference sequence). The length of the CDR3 is 15 residues. TCRdb itself ran the RT-PCR reads through MiXCR, one entry per CDR3 protein. The sample includes over 150,000 distinct CDR3 sequences, less than 45% seen only once; the top ten take 33%. Sequencing was performed on blood, either unsorted or a sorted T cell fraction (not recorded which). The chain joins TRBV7-9 to TRBJ2-4; 7 nucleotides align to TRBD1. The sequence was obtained from a human donor who was either an allogeneic HSCT recipient or a stem cell or donor lymphocyte infusion donor (not recorded which). It is not recorded whose cells these are; they may come from a transplant donor. The CDR3 region has the DNA TGTGCCAGCAGCCTAACAGGGGAGGCCAAAAACATTCAGTACTTC. It specifies CASSLTGEAKNIQYF.